This T cell receptor beta chain was sequenced in a study of T cells in Graves' hyperthyroidism and ophthalmopathy. Notes on the study in general: Among clonotypes expanded in thyroid above 0.001, most were also found in blood. Ophthalmopathy was model-predicted a median about six months pre-onset.

TCR beta CDR3 sequences were amplified from RNA transcripts. Initially, a first-round RT-PCR of the TCR CDR3 employed the HTBI primer set. TCRdb reprocessed the multiplex PCR reads with MiXCR, giving one entry per CDR3 protein. The data contain roughly 500,000 distinct CDR3 sequences, roughly 50% of them singletons. Criteria for exclusion of patients were uncontrolled infection, other autoimmune disease, pregnancy or lactation. Diagnoses rested on clinical symptoms, serum thyroxine and TRAb, thyroid ultrasound and orbital computed tomography. For this clonotype: What it binds is unknown.

This CDR3 comprises 12 residues. Germline values: CDR1 SEHNR, CDR2 FQNEAQ (reference sequence). J gave up 13 bases and V 5 bases, and 9 bases lay outside the gene matches. The sequence was collected from an adult woman with Graves' disease, either hyperthyroidism or ophthalmopathy (not recorded which). What was sequenced was peripheral blood or thyroid tissue (not recorded which). The chain recombines TRBV7-9 with TRBJ2-5; 8 bases align to TRBD1. CDR3 nucleotides: TGTGCCAGCAGCCCTCAGGCCGGGACAGGGTACTTC. This sequence encodes CASSPQAGTGYF.